This T cell receptor (beta chain) comes out of a study of blood T cell repertoires in COVID-19. Overall study context: Acute and convalescent COVID-19 samples came from the United States, Italy and Spain.

Individuals aged 18 to 89 years were recruited from 24 US areas. Cohorts were assigned according to the clinical history that participants reported. In the authors' methods: Using reference gene primer amplification, nucleated cell counts were estimated. Clones were read by immunoSEQ multiplex PCR, and TCRdb kept only the in-frame ones, dropping some. The V and J calls and clone size were taken over from that table, and D and trimming were inferred from the DNA. The data show 350,000 to 550,000 clones, with around 90% seen just once and roughly 1.9% held by the top ten. Per the germline V gene, CDR1 is SGDLS and CDR2 is YYNGEE. V lost 0 bases and J 9 bases, leaving 23 bases between the germline ends. The CDR3 has 17 amino acids.

What was sequenced was PBMCs or T cells enriched from blood (not recorded which). The V and J genes are TRBV9 and TRBJ2-3, with D perhaps TRBD1 (6 bases). This TCR was recovered from a woman aged 18-29 years with acute COVID-19. CDR3 residues: CASSVVGQGPPVDTQYF. In DNA form, the CDR3 reads TGTGCCAGCAGCGTAGTAGGGCAGGGGCCTCCGGTAGACACGCAGTATTTT.